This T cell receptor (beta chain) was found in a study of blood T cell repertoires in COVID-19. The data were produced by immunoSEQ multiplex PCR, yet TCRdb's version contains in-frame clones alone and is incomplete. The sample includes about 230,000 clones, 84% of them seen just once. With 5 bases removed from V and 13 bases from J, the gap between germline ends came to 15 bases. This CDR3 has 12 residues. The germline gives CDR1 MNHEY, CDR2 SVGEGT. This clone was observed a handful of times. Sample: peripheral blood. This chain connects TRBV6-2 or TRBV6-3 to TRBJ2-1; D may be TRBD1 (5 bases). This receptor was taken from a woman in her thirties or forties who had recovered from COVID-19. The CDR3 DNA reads TGTGCCAGCAGTCCCGCTGGGCAGGGACAGTTCTTC. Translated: CASSPAGQGQFF.